This T cell receptor beta chain emerged from a study of blood T cell repertoires in COVID-19 (dated by TCRdb to about 2020). Describing the broader study: Collaborator samples came from the United States, Italy and Spain and covered acute and convalescent phases of COVID-19. Subjects who had been exposed to COVID-19, were actively infected with it, or had recovered from it provided the deeply sampled blood TCRbeta repertoires that made up the dataset. Where HLA class I and class II types were available, the types were taken from metadata supplied by the sample provider, not from assay-based typing. The material from the prospective study consisted of cDNA or gDNA derived from T cells, B-cell-depleted T cells, or PBMCs. The sample metadata nearly always contained a de-identified subject ID, COVID-19 status, age in years and sex. The samples were drawn from two sources: the first 160 participants of the ongoing ImmuneRACE study, and 1,000 to 1,500 subjects contributed by 6 global collaborators. The repertoires were made available in a free public database intended to serve as a resource for research on the immune response to SARS-CoV-2. Points the paper makes about the study in general: Clinical and demographic metadata were provided uncurated, with the amount varying by source and participant.

Whole blood was collected in K2EDTA tubes by collaborating institutions according to the institutions' own protocols. For TCRbeta analysis, collaborator samples were shipped as frozen whole blood, as isolated PBMCs, or as DNA extracted from either sample type. Concerning this clone: Its antigen has not been determined. Base quality data are lacking; no much larger clone is found one base away.

TCRbeta CDR3 regions were amplified from genomic DNA using the immunoSEQ Assay, a bias-controlled multiplex PCR. Per the authors' processing: Within the assay, amplification of reference gene primers was used to estimate how many nucleated cells each sample contained. Sequence reads were collapsed and filtered to measure the absolute abundance of every unique TCRbeta CDR3 rearrangement. For each sample, productive Simpson clonality was calculated as the square root of Simpson's diversity index across productive rearrangements. Here the immuneACCESS table is served through TCRdb, limited to in-frame sequences with V and J called. Missing clones are a known gap in these copies; in checked studies unresolved V genes cover under half, and the rest lacks a known reason. V and J calls and clone size are those listed in that table; D and trimming were worked out from the DNA. Present in this sample are 240,000 or so clones, 85% to 90% of which were seen just once. Approximately 6.8% of the sample is taken by the ten largest.

V loses 3 bases of germline sequence and J loses 4 bases, and the interval between the two ends is 12 bases. Spanning cysteine to phenylalanine, the CDR3 consists of 14 amino acids. CDR3 DNA is the only sequence kept; it has 42 bases, read in frame from the first base. As encoded in the germline V gene (reference sequence), CDR1 is LNHDA while CDR2 is SQIVND. This receptor was identified in a woman between 65 and 79 years old with active or convalescent COVID-19. Here the chain combines TRBV19 and TRBJ1-2; tentative D gene TRBD1, with 6 bases matching. The source material was peripheral blood. The DNA sequence is given as TGTGCCAGTAGTATCGAGAGGGGGAGCTATGGCTACACCTTC. Its coded protein is CASSIERGSYGYTF.